This T cell receptor beta chain originates from a study of cytomegalovirus exposure and HLA in healthy donors. Study findings and constraints: Rarity held for most TCR sequences, but there were some public TCRs that occurred in many donors. It was reported that the classifier diagnosed cytomegalovirus status with high specificity and sensitivity in both the original and validation cohorts.

The germline V gene has CDR1 MGHRA and CDR2 YSYEKL. V lost 2 bases, J lost 5 bases, and 5 bases lay in between. The CDR3 has 12 residues. Notes on this clone: The antigen is not known.

Measured with immunoSEQ multiplex PCR; TCRdb has only the in-frame clones, and not every one. This table holds a few hundred thousand clones, approximately 85% found once. This receptor was taken from a man younger than 45 in good health and CMV-seronegative. This chain links TRBV4-1 with TRBJ2-3, with D possibly TRBD1 on 5 matching bases. Sequencing used PBMCs. The CDR3 DNA follows: TGCGCCAGCAGCCAACAGGGAGATACGCAGTATTTT. Residues: CASSQQGDTQYF.